The source of this T cell receptor (beta chain) is a study of blood T cell repertoires in COVID-19. Study background: Italy, Spain and the United States were the sources of the convalescent and acute COVID-19 samples. The cDNA or gDNA used as material had been derived from T cells, B-cell-depleted T cells, or PBMCs.

Original processing notes: Estimation of nucleated cell counts relied on the amplification of reference gene primers. Measured with immunoSEQ multiplex PCR; TCRdb has only the in-frame clones, and not every one. Clonal size and the V and J genes are those of that table, whereas D and trimming came from the DNA. The sample gives some 160,000 clones, about 82% of which show up once; 6.5% is in the top ten. Trimming removed 0 bases at V and 3 bases at J, with 6 bases between. The length of the CDR3 is 13 residues. In germline, CDR1 is GTSNPN, CDR2 SVGIG (reference sequence). Remarks on this clone: Other DNA sequences in this sample translate to the same CDR3.

The source is a man in his sixties or seventies with active or convalescent COVID-19. The chain employs TRBV30 and TRBJ1-5; D is uncertain. Material for sequencing was peripheral blood. CDR3: CAWSVQNNQPQHF. The DNA of the CDR3 is TGTGCCTGGAGTGTACAAAACAATCAGCCCCAGCATTTT.